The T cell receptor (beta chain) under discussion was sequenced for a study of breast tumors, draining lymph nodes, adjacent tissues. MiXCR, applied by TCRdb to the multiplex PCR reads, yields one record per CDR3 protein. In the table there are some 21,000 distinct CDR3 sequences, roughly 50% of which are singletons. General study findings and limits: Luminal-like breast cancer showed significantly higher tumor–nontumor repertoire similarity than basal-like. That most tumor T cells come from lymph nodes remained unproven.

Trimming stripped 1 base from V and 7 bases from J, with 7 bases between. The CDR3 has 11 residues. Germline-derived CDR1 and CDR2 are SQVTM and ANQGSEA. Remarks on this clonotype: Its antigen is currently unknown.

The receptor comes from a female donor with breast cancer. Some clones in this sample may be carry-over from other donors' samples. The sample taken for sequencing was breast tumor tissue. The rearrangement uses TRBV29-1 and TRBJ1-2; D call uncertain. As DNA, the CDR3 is TGCAGCGTTGAAGCTAGGAGTGGCTACACCTTC. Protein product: CSVEARSGYTF. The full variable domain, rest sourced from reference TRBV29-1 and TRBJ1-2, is SAVISQKPSRDICQRGTSLTIQCQVDSQVTMMFWYRQQPGQSLTLIATANQGSEATYESGFVIDKFPISRPNLTFSTLTVSNMSPEDSSIYLCSVEARSGYTFGSGTRLTVV.